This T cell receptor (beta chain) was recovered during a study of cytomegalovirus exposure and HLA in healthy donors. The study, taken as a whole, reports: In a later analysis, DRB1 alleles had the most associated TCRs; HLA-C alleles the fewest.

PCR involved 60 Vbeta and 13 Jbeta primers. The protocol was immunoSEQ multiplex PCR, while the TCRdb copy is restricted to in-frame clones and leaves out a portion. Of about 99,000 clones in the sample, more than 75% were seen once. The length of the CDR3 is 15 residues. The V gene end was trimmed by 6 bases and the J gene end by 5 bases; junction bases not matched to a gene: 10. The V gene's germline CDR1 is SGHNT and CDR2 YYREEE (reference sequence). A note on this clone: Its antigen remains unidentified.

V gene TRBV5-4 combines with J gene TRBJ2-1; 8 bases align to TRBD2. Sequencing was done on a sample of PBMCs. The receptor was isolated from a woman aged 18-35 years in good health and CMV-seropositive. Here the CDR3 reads CASNPRGLADNEQFF. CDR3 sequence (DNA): TGTGCCAGCAACCCGCGAGGACTAGCCGACAATGAGCAGTTCTTC.